This TCR beta chain was captured by sequencing in a study of shared clonotypes between healthy human individuals (dated by TCRdb to the early 2020s). With regard to the full study: The cohort included three men and a couple of women between 18 and 49 years of age. For each donor, CD4 naive and CD4 memory were each run on three plates, CD8 naive on two plates, and CD8 memory on one plate. To estimate repertoire size and how much clonotypes are shared between individuals, the study performed deep sequencing of blood TCR repertoires from roughly five healthy adults. Different laboratories and diverse techniques were used to prepare libraries and sequence TCR repertoires, to increase sequencing depth and limit assay-specific biases. Between about 0.85 and 10 billion PBMCs per donor were obtained by leukapheresis.

TCR CDR3 regions were amplified from genomic DNA by multiplex PCR using the deep immunoSEQ assay. Genomic DNA extracted from each cell subset was distributed evenly over all wells of several immunoSEQ 96-well plates, and each plate served as one replicate. Each replicate PCR for sorted subsets received around 210 ng genomic DNA, equal to about 30,000 T cell genomes. The purified libraries were quantified using a Qubit 3.0 fluorometer, sized with a Bioanalyzer 2100, and then quantified again using the KAPA Library Quantification kit. Every immunoSEQ 96-well plate was sequenced on a dedicated single-read 150-cycle Illumina NextSeq 550 flow cell. Per the original workflow: Because only junctional sequences without quality scores were contained in the immunoSEQ output, filtering matching that applied to full-length reads could not be performed. Sequences were annotated with PyIR, a Python wrapper for IgBLAST v1.9, using IMGT germline references to assign V/J genes and CDR3. Reads were removed for weak V/J assignments (E-value above 1e-6), missing CDR3, stop codons, out-of-frame junctions, or ambiguous translated residues. V3J clonotypes were defined as sequences sharing the same inferred V gene, J gene, and CDR3 amino acid sequence. The percentage overlap between two repertoires was calculated by dividing the number of shared unique clonotypes by the size of the smaller repertoire. RTK rarefaction, the Chao1 estimator, and Recon v2.1 estimates of unobserved clonotypes were used to assess repertoire richness. Generation probabilities for all TCRbeta clonotypes obtained by the gDNA method from a few donors were computed using OLGA. What TCRdb holds here is the immuneACCESS table cut down to in-frame rearrangements. Part of the clones is not present; checked against another copy, under half of the missing clones reflect an unresolved V gene, and the others are unexplained. V and J calls and clone size are copied from that table; D and trimming were computed from the DNA. This sample gives over a million clones in total; roughly 97% of them show up just once. Of the sample, 0.95% to 1.5% is held by the ten largest clones.

The donors were healthy, HIV-negative adults who had no recently reported acute infections or vaccinations. Every donor was a Caucasian adult living in Nashville, Tennessee, USA. CD4+ T cells were enriched by magnetic negative selection; naive cells were then positively selected on CD45RA, and the negative fraction formed the memory subset. Blood was collected by leukapheresis, and PBMCs were isolated by Ficoll-Histopaque density gradient centrifugation and then cryopreserved in liquid nitrogen vapor phase. Purity and quantity of every magnetically sorted T cell population were checked by analytical flow cytometry. Genomic DNA was isolated from each sorted fraction and quantified by UV absorbance on a Nanodrop 2000c. Points on this clone: What this receptor recognizes is not known. No much larger clonotype is one base removed from it; base qualities were not supplied.

What the authors observed across the whole study: Because the study included only a small number of donors, the genetic and exposure-history diversity represented was limited. Pairwise subsampling indicated that sequencing depth was expected to affect the degree of clonotype sharing among donors. Naive subsets generally had larger estimated clonotype richness than memory subsets did. Rarefaction of sorted-subset datasets indicated incomplete sequencing despite the large sequencing depth. Sampling was restricted to blood, and TCR repertoires in tissues likely differ from the TCR repertoires found in blood. Sharing across a handful of donors was observed for approximately 5% of naive CD4, over 3% of naive CD8, about 2.5% of memory CD4, and about 0.38% of memory CD8 clonotypes. Higher generation probabilities were observed for clonotypes shared by all four sorted-subset donors than for non-shared clonotypes.

The CDR3 measures 17 amino acids from cysteine to phenylalanine. The DNA shown is the 51-base CDR3, in frame from base 1. CDR1 and CDR2 were assigned from the germline V gene as SGHDN and FVKESK. V is cut by 0 bases and J by 1 base, and the space between the germline ends is 12 bases. The sample taken for sequencing was naive CD4+ T cells sorted from blood. In the paper's terms, the cell subset or site label means: CD45RA+ positively selected. The TCR originated in a man younger than 40 in good health. The sequence is built from TRBV14 and TRBJ2-2; D gene: possibly TRBD2, on 6 matching bases. CDR3 reads: CASSQDPTRGNTGELFF. The sequenced DNA: TGTGCCAGCAGCCAAGATCCGACTAGGGGGAACACCGGGGAGCTGTTTTTT.